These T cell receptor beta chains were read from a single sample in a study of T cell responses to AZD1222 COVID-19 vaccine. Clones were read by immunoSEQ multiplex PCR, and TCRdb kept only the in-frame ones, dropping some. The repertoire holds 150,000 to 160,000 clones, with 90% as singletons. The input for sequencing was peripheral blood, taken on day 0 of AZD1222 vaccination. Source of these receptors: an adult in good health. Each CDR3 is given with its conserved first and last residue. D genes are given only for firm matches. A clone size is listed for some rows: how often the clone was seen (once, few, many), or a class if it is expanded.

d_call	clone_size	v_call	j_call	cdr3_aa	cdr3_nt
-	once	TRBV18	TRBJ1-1	CASSPQRTNTEAFF	TGTGCCAGCTCACCACAGAGGACGAACACTGAAGCTTTCTTT
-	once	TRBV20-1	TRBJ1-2	CSARPGYGYTF	TGCAGTGCTAGACCGGGATATGGCTACACCTTC
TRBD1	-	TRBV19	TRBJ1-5	CASRLRTGASNQPQHF	TGTGCCAGTAGACTTCGGACAGGGGCAAGCAATCAGCCCCAGCATTTT
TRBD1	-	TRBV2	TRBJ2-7	CASSIPGQDSYEQYF	TGTGCCAGCAGTATCCCGGGACAGGACTCCTACGAGCAGTACTTC
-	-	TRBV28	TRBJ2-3	CASRNSRTDTQYF	TGTGCCAGCAGAAACAGCCGCACAGATACGCAGTATTTT
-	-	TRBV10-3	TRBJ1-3	CAITQGQRGGNTIYF	TGTGCCATCACTCAAGGACAGAGAGGGGGAAACACCATATATTTT
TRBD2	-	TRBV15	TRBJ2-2	CATSRAGGNVGELFF	TGTGCCACCAGCAGAGCGGGAGGGAACGTCGGGGAGCTGTTTTTT
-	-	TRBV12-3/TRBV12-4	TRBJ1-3	CASSFAGNTIYF	TGTGCCAGCAGTTTTGCTGGAAACACCATATATTTT
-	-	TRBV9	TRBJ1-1	CASSKTAMNTEAFF	TGTGCCAGCAGTAAGACGGCTATGAACACTGAAGCTTTCTTT
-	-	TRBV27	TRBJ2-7	CASSSPGEYEQYF	TGTGCCAGCAGTTCCCCCGGGGAATACGAGCAGTACTTC
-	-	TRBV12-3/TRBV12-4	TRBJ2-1	CASTPTVF	TGTGCCAGCACCCCAACGGTCTTC
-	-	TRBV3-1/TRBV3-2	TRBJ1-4	CASSQAFEKLFF	TGTGCCAGCAGCCAAGCTTTTGAAAAACTGTTTTTT
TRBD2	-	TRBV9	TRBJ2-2	CASSATSGSNTGELFF	TGTGCCAGCAGCGCGACTAGCGGGTCGAACACCGGGGAGCTGTTTTTT
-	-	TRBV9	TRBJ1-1	CASSVDRANTEAFF	TGTGCCAGCAGCGTAGACAGGGCGAACACTGAAGCTTTCTTT
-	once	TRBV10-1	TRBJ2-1	CASSLVAEDYYNEQFF	TGCGCCAGCAGTCTAGTAGCGGAGGATTATTACAATGAGCAGTTCTTC
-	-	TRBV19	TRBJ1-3	CASRYSSGNTIYF	TGTGCCAGCCGATACAGCTCTGGAAACACCATATATTTT
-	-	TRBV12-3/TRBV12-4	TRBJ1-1	CASSSPWGTEAFF	TGTGCCAGCAGTTCTCCTTGGGGCACTGAAGCTTTCTTT
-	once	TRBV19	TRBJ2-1	CASSIVGLSLDNEQFF	TGTGCCAGTAGTATAGTAGGGCTGAGCCTAGACAATGAGCAGTTCTTC
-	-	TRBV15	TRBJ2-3	CATSRDSMGNTDTQYF	TGTGCCACCAGCAGAGACAGTATGGGCAACACAGATACGCAGTATTTT
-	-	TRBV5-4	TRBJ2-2	CASSLWGAAGELFF	TGTGCCAGCAGCTTGTGGGGGGCAGCCGGGGAGCTGTTTTTT
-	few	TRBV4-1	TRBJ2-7	CASSHSSGTLHYEQYF	TGCGCCAGCAGCCATTCGTCCGGGACACTACACTACGAGCAGTACTTC
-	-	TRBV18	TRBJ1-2	CASSPRSGEREEGYGYTF	TGTGCCAGCTCACCACGTTCAGGGGAGAGAGAGGAAGGCTATGGCTACACCTTC
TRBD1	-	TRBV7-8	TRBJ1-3	CASSTVEGARIEIGNTIYF	TGTGCCAGCAGCACAGTTGAGGGGGCGCGAATCGAAATTGGAAACACCATATATTTT
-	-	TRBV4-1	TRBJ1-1	CASSQVRIGEAFF	TGCGCCAGCAGCCAAGTTCGGATTGGTGAAGCTTTCTTT
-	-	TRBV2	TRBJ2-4	CASSQVDTPAGNIQYF	TGTGCCAGCAGTCAGGTGGACACCCCGGCAGGTAACATTCAGTACTTC
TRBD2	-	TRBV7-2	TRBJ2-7	CASSRLGLAGGAREQYF	TGTGCCAGCAGCCGCCTCGGGCTAGCGGGAGGGGCTCGAGAGCAGTACTTC
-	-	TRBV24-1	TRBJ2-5	CATSEPDRYQETQYF	TGTGCCACCAGTGAACCCGACAGGTACCAAGAGACCCAGTACTTC
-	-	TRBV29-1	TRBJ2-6	CSVEESGAWRDSGANVLTF	TGCAGCGTTGAAGAATCAGGGGCCTGGAGGGACTCTGGGGCCAACGTCCTGACTTTC
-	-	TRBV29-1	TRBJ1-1	CSVEGTEVEAFF	TGCAGCGTTGAAGGGACTGAAGTTGAAGCTTTCTTT
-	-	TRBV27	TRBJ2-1	CASSLRRATNEQFF	TGTGCCAGCAGTTTACGGCGAGCAACTAATGAGCAGTTCTTC
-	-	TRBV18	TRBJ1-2	CASSPREEGGYTF	TGTGCCAGCTCACCCCGGGAGGAGGGAGGCTACACCTTC
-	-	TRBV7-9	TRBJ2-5	CASSLMKAEETQYF	TGTGCCAGCAGCTTAATGAAAGCCGAAGAGACCCAGTACTTC
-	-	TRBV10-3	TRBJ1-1	CAISDRPNTEAFF	TGTGCCATCAGTGATAGACCGAACACTGAAGCTTTCTTT
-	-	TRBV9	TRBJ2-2	CASSPRQSNTGELFF	TGTGCCAGCAGCCCGCGACAGAGTAACACCGGGGAGCTGTTTTTT
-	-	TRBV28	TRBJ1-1	CASSLGPNLNTEAFF	TGTGCCAGCAGTTTAGGACCGAACCTTAACACTGAAGCTTTCTTT
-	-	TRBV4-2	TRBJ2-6	CASSQQNSGANVLTF	TGTGCCAGCAGCCAACAAAACTCTGGGGCCAACGTCCTGACTTTC
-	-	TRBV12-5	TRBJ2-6	CASVLRSGANVLTF	TGTGCTAGTGTTTTGCGATCTGGGGCCAACGTCCTGACTTTC